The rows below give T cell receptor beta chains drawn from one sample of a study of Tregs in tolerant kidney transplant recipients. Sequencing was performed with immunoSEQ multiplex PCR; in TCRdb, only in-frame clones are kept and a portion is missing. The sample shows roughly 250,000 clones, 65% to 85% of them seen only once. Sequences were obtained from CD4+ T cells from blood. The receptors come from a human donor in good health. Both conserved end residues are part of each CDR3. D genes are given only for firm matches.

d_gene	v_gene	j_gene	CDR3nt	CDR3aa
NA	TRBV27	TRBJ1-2	TGTGCCAGCAGCTTCGGCCTCGGAAGGGACTATGGCTACACCTTC	CASSFGLGRDYGYTF
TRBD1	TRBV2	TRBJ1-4	TGTGCCAGCAGGGGGACAGGGGCGTCCCCAAATGAAAAACTGTTTTTT	CASRGTGASPNEKLFF
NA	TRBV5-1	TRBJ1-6	TGCGCCAGCAGCTTGGCCGGGCCCAGCTCCTATAATTCACCCCTCCACTTT	CASSLAGPSSYNSPLHF
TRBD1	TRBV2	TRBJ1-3	TGTGCCAGCAGTCTACAGGGGGTAACGGAGGGAAACACCATATATTTT	CASSLQGVTEGNTIYF
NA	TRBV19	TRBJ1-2	TGTGCCAGTAGCCCCGACAGACGCTATGGCTACACCTTC	CASSPDRRYGYTF
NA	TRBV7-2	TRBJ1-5	TGTGCCAGCAGCCGAGACAGAAATAATCAGCCCCAGCATTTT	CASSRDRNNQPQHF
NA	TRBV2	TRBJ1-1	TGTGCCAGCAGACAGGGTCTGAACACTGAAGCTTTCTTT	CASRQGLNTEAFF
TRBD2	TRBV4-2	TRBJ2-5	TGTGCCAGCAGCCCCACTAGCGGGAGCCCCCAAGAGACCCAGTACTTC	CASSPTSGSPQETQYF
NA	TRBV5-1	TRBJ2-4	TGCGCCAGCAGCCTGGACGGACTAGCCAAAAACATTCAGTACTTC	CASSLDGLAKNIQYF
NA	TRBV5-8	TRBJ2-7	TGTGCCAGCAGCCTCCGCCCGGATTTAACCTACGAGCAGTACTTC	CASSLRPDLTYEQYF
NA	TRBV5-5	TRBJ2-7	TGTGCCAGCAGCTCCTCGGGACACCCTTCCTTAGTCTACGAGCAGTACTTC	CASSSSGHPSLVYEQYF
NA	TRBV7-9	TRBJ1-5	TGTGCCAGCAGCTTCCCCGGGGGCGATCAGCCCCAGCATTTT	CASSFPGGDQPQHF
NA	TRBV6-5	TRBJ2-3	TGTGCCAGCAGCCCGACTAGGACCACAGATACGCAGTATTTT	CASSPTRTTDTQYF
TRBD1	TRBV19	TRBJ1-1	TGTGCCAGTAGTATGCCACGACAGGGGGCTAACACTGAAGCTTTCTTT	CASSMPRQGANTEAFF
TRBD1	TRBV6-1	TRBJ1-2	TGTGCCAGCAGTGCCTCCGGGACAGGGGTCTATGGCTACACCTTC	CASSASGTGVYGYTF
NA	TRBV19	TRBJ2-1	TGTGCCAGTAGTATAGCAGTCGGGGTGACCTACAATGAGCAGTTCTTC	CASSIAVGVTYNEQFF
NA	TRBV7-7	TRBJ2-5	TGTGCTAGCAGCATGGACAGAGGAGAGACCCAGTACTTC	CASSMDRGETQYF